These T cell receptor beta chains were read from a single sample in a study of T cell responses to AZD1222 COVID-19 vaccine. Produced via immunoSEQ multiplex PCR; TCRdb's table is partial and in-frame only. The data contain about 150,000 clones, 85% to 90% of them singletons. The sequencing used peripheral blood, collected 28 days after the second AZD1222 dose. These receptors were taken from an adult who received the AZD1222 COVID-19 vaccine. The CDR3 runs from the conserved cysteine through the conserved F or W.

V gene: TRBV6-6
J gene: TRBJ2-7
CDR3 protein: CASTNGQGSNYEQYF

V gene: TRBV28
J gene: TRBJ2-1
CDR3 protein: CASSQDSRTYNEQFF

V gene: TRBV5-1
J gene: TRBJ2-5
CDR3 protein: CASSPQGPHLGETQYF

V gene: TRBV6-6
J gene: TRBJ1-1
CDR3 protein: CASSRRDTEAFF

V gene: TRBV5-8
J gene: TRBJ1-5
CDR3 protein: CASSLGDREESQPQHF

V gene: TRBV7-2
J gene: TRBJ2-3
CDR3 protein: CASSLWQGRDTQYF

V gene: TRBV10-3
J gene: TRBJ1-2
CDR3 protein: CAISPGRDLIYGYTF

V gene: TRBV18
J gene: TRBJ1-1
CDR3 protein: CASSPIGSYTEAFF

V gene: TRBV5-4
J gene: TRBJ1-2
CDR3 protein: CASSLYGIDGYTF

V gene: TRBV9
J gene: TRBJ2-3
CDR3 protein: CASSVAGRSTDTQYF

V gene: TRBV28
J gene: TRBJ1-3
CDR3 protein: CASSLTAGNTIYF

V gene: TRBV5-5
J gene: TRBJ2-3
CDR3 protein: CASSWQGTDTQYF

V gene: TRBV5-4
J gene: TRBJ2-2
CDR3 protein: CASSLGQALANTGELFF

V gene: TRBV18
J gene: TRBJ2-1
CDR3 protein: CASSPGTSGSLDEQFF

V gene: TRBV7-9
J gene: TRBJ1-3
CDR3 protein: CASSRPVGNTIYF

V gene: TRBV6-6
J gene: TRBJ2-2
CDR3 protein: CASSPYPGELFF

V gene: TRBV28
J gene: TRBJ2-7
CDR3 protein: CASSFVGEQYF

V gene: TRBV7-3
J gene: TRBJ2-5
CDR3 protein: CASSLLALSGTQYF

V gene: TRBV4-2
J gene: TRBJ2-3
CDR3 protein: CASSQDPRGTTDTQYF

V gene: TRBV2
J gene: TRBJ1-4
CDR3 protein: CASRKGRLEKLFF

V gene: TRBV11-2
J gene: TRBJ2-7
CDR3 protein: CASSQQGVQYF

V gene: TRBV7-9
J gene: TRBJ1-1
CDR3 protein: CASSFRGEDTEAFF

V gene: TRBV7-2
J gene: TRBJ1-1
CDR3 protein: CASSLVGEKNTEAFF

V gene: TRBV19
J gene: TRBJ2-5
CDR3 protein: CASSTSTGGETQYF

V gene: TRBV9
J gene: TRBJ1-6
CDR3 protein: CASSAQGAGDNSPLHF

V gene: TRBV28
J gene: TRBJ1-6
CDR3 protein: CASSSDSSYNSPLHF

V gene: TRBV19
J gene: TRBJ1-1
CDR3 protein: CASSILRTGGRNTEAFF